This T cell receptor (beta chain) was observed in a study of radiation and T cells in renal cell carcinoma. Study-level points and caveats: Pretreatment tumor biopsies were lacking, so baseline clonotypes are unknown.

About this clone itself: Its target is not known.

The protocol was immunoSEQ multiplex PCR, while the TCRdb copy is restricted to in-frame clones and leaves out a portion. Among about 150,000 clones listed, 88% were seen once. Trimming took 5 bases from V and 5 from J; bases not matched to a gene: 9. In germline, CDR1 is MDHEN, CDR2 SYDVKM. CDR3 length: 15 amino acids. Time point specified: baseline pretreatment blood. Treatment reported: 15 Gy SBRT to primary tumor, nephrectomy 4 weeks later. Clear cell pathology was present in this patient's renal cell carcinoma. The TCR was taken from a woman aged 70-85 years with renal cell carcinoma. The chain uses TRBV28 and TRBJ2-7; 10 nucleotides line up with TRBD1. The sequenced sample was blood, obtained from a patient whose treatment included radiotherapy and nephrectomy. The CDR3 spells CASSTAGTGDHEQYF. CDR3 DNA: TGTGCCAGCAGTACAGCAGGGACAGGGGACCACGAGCAGTACTTC.